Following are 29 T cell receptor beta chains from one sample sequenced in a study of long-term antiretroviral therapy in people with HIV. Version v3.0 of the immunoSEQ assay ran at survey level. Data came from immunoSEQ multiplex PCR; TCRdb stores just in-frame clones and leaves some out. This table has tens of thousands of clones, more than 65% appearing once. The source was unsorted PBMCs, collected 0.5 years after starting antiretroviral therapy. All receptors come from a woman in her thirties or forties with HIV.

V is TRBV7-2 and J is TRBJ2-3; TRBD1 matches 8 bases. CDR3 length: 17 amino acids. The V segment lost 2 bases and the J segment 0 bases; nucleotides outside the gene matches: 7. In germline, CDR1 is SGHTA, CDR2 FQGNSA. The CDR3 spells CASSLKPGGTSTDTQYF. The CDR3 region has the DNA TGTGCCAGCAGCTTAAAACCAGGGGGCACTAGCACAGATACGCAGTATTTT. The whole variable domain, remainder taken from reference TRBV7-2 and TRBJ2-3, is GAGVSQSPSNKVTEKGKDVELRCDPISGHTALYWYRQSLGQGLEFLIYFQGNSAPDKSGLPSDRFSAERTGGSVSTLTIQRTQQEDSAVYLCASSLKPGGTSTDTQYFGPGTRLTVL.

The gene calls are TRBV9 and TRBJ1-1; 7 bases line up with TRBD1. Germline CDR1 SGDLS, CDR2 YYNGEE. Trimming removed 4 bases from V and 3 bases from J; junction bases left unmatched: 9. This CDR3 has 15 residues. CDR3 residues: CASSINRQGDTEAFF. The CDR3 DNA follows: TGTGCCAGCAGCATCAACCGACAGGGCGACACTGAAGCTTTCTTT. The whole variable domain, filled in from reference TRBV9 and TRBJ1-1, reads DSGVTQTPKHLITATGQRVTLRCSPRSGDLSVYWYQQSLDQGLQFLIQYYNGEERAKGNILERFSAQQFPDLHSELNLSSLELGDSALYFCASSINRQGDTEAFFGQGTRLTVV.

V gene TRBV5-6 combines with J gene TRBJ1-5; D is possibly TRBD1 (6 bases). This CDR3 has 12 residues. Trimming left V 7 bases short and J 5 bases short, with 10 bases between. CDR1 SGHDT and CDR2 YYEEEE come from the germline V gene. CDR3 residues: CASAQGDQPQHF. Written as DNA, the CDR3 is TGTGCCAGCGCACAGGGAGATCAGCCCCAGCATTTT.

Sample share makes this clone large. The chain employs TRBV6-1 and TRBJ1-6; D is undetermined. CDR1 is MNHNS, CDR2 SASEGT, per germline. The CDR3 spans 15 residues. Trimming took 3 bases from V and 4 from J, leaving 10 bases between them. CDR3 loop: CASSDAVSYNSPLHF. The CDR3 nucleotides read TGTGCCAGCAGTGATGCAGTTTCTTATAATTCACCCCTCCACTTT.

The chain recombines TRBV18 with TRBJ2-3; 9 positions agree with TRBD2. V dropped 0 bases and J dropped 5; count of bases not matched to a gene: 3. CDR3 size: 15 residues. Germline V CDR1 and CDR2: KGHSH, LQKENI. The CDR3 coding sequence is TGTGCCAGCTCACCACCCAGCGGGGGGATAGATACGCAGTATTTT. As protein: CASSPPSGGIDTQYF.

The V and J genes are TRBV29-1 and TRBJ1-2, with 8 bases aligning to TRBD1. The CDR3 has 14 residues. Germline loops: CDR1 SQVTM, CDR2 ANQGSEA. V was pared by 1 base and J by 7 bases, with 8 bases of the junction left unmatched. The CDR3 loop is CSVEVNRGALGYTF. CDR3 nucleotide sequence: TGCAGCGTTGAAGTAAACAGGGGGGCTCTTGGCTACACCTTC.

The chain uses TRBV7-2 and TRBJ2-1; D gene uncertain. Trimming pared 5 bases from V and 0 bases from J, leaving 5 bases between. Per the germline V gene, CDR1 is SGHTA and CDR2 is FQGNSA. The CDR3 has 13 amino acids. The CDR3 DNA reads TGTGCCAGCAGCCCGAGCTCCTACAATGAGCAGTTCTTC. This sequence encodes CASSPSSYNEQFF.

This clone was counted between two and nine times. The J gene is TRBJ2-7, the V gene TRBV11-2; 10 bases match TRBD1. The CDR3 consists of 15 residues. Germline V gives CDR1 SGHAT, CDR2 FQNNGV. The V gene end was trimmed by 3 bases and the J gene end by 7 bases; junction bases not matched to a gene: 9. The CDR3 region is CASSLSGTGAGEQYF. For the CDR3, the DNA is TGTGCCAGCAGCTTGTCCGGGACAGGGGCTGGGGAGCAGTACTTC.

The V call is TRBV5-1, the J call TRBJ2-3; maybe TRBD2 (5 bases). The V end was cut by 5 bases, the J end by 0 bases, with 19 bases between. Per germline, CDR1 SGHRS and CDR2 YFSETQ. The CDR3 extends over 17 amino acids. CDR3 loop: CASSPPPSGASTDTQYF. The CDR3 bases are TGCGCCAGCAGTCCCCCCCCCAGCGGAGCTAGCACAGATACGCAGTATTTT.

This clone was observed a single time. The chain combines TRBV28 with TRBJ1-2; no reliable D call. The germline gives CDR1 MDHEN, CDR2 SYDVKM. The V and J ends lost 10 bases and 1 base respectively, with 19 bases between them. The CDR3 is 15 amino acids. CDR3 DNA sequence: TGTGCCACCAAGGACGAAGGGAAATTTAACTATGGCTACACCTTC. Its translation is CATKDEGKFNYGYTF.

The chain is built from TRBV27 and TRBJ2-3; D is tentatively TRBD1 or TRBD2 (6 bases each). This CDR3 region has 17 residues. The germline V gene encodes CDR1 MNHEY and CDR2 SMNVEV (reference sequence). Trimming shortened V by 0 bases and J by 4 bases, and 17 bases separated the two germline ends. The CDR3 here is CASSLSKPDRRADTQYF. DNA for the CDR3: TGTGCCAGCAGTTTATCGAAACCCGACAGGAGGGCAGATACGCAGTATTTT.

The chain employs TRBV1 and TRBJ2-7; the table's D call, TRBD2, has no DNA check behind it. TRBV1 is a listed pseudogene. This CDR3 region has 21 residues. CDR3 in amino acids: CTSSQEPCAPPVASGGYEQYF. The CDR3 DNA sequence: TGCACCAGCAGCCAAGAGCCGTGCGCCCCCCCTGTGGCTAGCGGGGGATACGAGCAGTACTTC.

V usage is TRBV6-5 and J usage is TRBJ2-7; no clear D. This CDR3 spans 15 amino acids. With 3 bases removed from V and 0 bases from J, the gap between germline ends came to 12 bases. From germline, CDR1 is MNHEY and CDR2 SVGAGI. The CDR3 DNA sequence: TGTGCCAGCAGTTATAGGGCCCTAAACTCCTACGAGCAGTACTTC. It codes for CASSYRALNSYEQYF.

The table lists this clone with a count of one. The CDR3 nucleotides read TGTGCCAGCAGTAGGGACAGGGGGAATTGGTACCAAGAGACCCAGTACTTC. It encodes CASSRDRGNWYQETQYF. This rearrangement joins TRBV25-1 to TRBJ2-5; 11 bases align to TRBD1. This CDR3 is built from 17 residues. V lost 5 bases and J lost 0; bases outside the gene matches: 8. Germline V lookup: CDR1 MGHDK, CDR2 SYGVNS.

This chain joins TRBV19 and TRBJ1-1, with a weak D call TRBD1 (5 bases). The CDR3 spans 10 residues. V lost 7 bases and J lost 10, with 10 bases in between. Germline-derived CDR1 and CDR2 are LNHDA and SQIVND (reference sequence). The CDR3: CASTGHRAFF. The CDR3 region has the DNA TGTGCCAGTACGGGGCACAGAGCTTTCTTT.

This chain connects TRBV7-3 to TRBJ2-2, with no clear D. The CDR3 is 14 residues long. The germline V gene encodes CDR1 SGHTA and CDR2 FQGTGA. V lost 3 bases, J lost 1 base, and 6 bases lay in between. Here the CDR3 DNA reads TGTGCCAGCAGCTTCGGCGTGAACACCGGGGAGCTGTTTTTT. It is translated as CASSFGVNTGELFF.

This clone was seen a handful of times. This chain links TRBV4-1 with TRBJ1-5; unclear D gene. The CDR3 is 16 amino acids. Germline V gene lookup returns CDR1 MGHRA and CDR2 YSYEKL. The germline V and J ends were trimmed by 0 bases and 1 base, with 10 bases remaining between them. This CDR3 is CASSQDTDLSNQPQHF. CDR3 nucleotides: TGCGCCAGCAGCCAAGACACGGACCTCAGCAATCAGCCCCAGCATTTT.

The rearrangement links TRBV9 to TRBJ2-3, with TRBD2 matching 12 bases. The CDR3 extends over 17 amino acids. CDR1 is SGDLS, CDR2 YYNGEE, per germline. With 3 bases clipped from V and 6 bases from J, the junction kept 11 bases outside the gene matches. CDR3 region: CASSAGLAGNFGDTQYF. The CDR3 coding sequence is TGTGCCAGCAGCGCGGGACTAGCGGGTAACTTCGGGGATACGCAGTATTTT.

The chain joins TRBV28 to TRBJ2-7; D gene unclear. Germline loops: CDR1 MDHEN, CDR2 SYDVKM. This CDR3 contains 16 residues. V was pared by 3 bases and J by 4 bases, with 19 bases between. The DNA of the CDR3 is TGTGCCAGCAGTTTTAGCCCCACTTGGATCGTATACGAGCAGTACTTC. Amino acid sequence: CASSFSPTWIVYEQYF.

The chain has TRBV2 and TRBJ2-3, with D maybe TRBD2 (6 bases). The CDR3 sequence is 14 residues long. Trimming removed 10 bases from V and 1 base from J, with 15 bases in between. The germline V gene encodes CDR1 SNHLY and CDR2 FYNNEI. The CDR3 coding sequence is TGTGCCACGGCGGTGCGGGGAGGCACAGATACGCAGTATTTT. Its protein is CATAVRGGTDTQYF.

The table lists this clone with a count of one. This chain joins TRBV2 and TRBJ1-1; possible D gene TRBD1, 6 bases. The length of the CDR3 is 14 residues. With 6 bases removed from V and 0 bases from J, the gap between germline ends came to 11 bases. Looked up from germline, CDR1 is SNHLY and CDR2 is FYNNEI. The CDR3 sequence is CASSQGLMNTEAFF. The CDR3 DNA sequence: TGTGCCAGCAGCCAGGGGTTAATGAACACTGAAGCTTTCTTT.

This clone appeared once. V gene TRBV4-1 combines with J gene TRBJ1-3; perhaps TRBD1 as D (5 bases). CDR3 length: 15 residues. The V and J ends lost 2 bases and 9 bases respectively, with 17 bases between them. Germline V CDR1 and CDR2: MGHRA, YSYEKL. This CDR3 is CASSQPRTVGGTIYF. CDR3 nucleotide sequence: TGCGCCAGCAGCCAACCAAGGACGGTGGGGGGCACCATATATTTT.

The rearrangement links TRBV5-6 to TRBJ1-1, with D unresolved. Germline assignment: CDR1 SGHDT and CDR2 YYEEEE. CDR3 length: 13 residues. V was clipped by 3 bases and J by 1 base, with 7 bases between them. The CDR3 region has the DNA TGTGCCAGCAGCTCGAATTCGAACACTGAAGCTTTCTTT. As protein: CASSSNSNTEAFF.

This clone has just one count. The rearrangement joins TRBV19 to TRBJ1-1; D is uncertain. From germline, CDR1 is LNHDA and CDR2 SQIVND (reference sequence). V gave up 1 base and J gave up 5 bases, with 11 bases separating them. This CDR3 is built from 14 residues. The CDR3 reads CASSIGVPGTEAFF. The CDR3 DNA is TGTGCCAGTAGTATAGGGGTCCCAGGTACTGAAGCTTTCTTT.

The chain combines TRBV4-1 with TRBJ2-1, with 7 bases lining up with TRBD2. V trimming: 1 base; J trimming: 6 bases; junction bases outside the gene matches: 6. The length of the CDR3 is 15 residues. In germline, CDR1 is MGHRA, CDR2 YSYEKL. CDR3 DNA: TGCGCCAGCAGCCAAGCAGGCTCGGGGGGCAATGAGCAGTTCTTC. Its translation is CASSQAGSGGNEQFF.

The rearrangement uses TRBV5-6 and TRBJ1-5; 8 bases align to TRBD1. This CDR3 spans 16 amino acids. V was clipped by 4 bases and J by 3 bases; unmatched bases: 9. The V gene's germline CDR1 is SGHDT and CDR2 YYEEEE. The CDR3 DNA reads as TGTGCCAGCAGCCACCGACAGGGGAGGATCAATCAGCCCCAGCATTTT. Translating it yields CASSHRQGRINQPQHF.

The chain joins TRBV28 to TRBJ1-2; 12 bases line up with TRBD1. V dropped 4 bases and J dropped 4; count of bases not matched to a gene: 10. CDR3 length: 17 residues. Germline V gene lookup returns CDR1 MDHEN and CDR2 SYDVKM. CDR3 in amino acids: CASSSLRDRGRSYGYTF. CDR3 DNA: TGTGCCAGCAGTTCACTCCGGGACAGGGGGCGCAGCTATGGCTACACCTTC.

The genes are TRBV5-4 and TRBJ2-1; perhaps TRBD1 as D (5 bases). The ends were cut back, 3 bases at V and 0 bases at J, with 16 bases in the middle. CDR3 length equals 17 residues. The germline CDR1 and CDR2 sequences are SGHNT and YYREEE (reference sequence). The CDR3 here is CASSSSVRGPSYNEQFF. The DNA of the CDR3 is TGTGCCAGCAGCTCCTCCGTAAGGGGCCCCTCCTACAATGAGCAGTTCTTC.

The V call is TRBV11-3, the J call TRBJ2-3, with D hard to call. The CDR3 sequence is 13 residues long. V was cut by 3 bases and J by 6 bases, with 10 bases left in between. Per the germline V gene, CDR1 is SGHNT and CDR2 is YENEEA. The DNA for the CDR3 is TGTGCCAGCAGCTTCGGACCGGCGGATACGCAGTATTTT. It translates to CASSFGPADTQYF.